Listed here is a single TCR beta chain. RNA totalling roughly 0.5 to 1 ug underwent reverse transcription with random hexamers. The authors amplified TCR beta CDR3 across 54 Vbeta and 13 Jbeta using immunoSEQ multiplex PCR. TCRdb re-analysed the immunoSEQ multiplex PCR reads in MiXCR, keeping a single row per CDR3 protein. The sample has about 190,000 distinct CDR3 sequences, 95% seen once. The sample originates from a study of CD8 T cells in Susac syndrome. V lost 0 bases and J 3 bases, leaving 14 bases between the germline ends. Germline assignment: CDR1 GTSNPN and CDR2 SVGIG (reference sequence). The CDR3 runs to 15 residues.

Sequencing input: CD4+ T cells from PBMCs. The clonotype originates from a human donor with Susac syndrome. The rearrangement uses TRBV30 and TRBJ1-1; TRBD1 is a possible D gene (6 bases). CDR3 in DNA: TGTGCCTGGAGTGTAGGGGGGTTTGCTGACACTGAAGCTTTCTTT. This gives the protein CAWSVGGFADTEAFF.